These T cell receptor beta chains were read from a single sample in a study of cytomegalovirus exposure and HLA in healthy donors. The method was immunoSEQ multiplex PCR; TCRdb's version includes in-frame clones alone and lacks a portion of them. The sample contains 160,000 or so clones, approximately 90% of which appear only once. Sequences were obtained from PBMCs. These receptors originate from a woman between 25 and 40 years old in good health and CMV-seronegative. Each CDR3 is given with its conserved first and last residue. A D gene is named only where the DNA matches it firmly. A clone size is listed for some rows: how often the clone was seen (once, few, many), or a class if it is expanded.

TRBD2	TRBV19	TRBJ2-5	.	CASSWAGGTTETQYF	TGTGCCAGTAGTTGGGCGGGGGGAACGACAGAGACCCAGTACTTC
.	TRBV6-6	TRBJ2-1	.	CASRPAQSGGNNEQFF	TGTGCCAGCAGGCCAGCACAGTCGGGGGGCAACAATGAGCAGTTCTTC
.	TRBV4-1	TRBJ1-1	.	CASSQVVNTEAFF	TGCGCCAGCAGCCAGGTAGTGAACACTGAAGCTTTCTTT
.	TRBV15	TRBJ2-7	.	CATSQDRTFSYEQYF	TGTGCCACCAGTCAAGATAGGACTTTCTCCTACGAGCAGTACTTC
.	TRBV6-6	TRBJ2-7	.	CASSYSHGYEQYF	TGTGCCAGCAGTTACTCCCACGGGTACGAGCAGTACTTC
TRBD2	TRBV7-6	TRBJ2-2	.	CASSFRVTSGVNTGELFF	TGTGCCAGCAGCTTCCGGGTGACTAGCGGGGTAAACACCGGGGAGCTGTTTTTT
.	TRBV19	TRBJ1-1	.	CASSLNSHTEAFF	TGTGCCAGTAGTCTGAACAGCCACACTGAAGCTTTCTTT
.	TRBV12-5	TRBJ1-1	.	CASGSRGGVEAFF	TGTGCTAGTGGTTCGAGAGGGGGGGTTGAAGCTTTCTTT
.	TRBV5-6	TRBJ2-1	.	CASSLVPGSYNEQFF	TGTGCCAGCAGCTTGGTCCCCGGGAGCTACAATGAGCAGTTCTTC
.	TRBV11-2	TRBJ1-2	.	CASSLGENYGYTF	TGTGCCAGCAGCTTAGGGGAGAACTATGGCTACACCTTC
.	TRBV5-6	TRBJ2-7	.	CASSFAGSSYEQYF	TGTGCCAGCAGCTTTGCGGGGAGCTCCTACGAGCAGTACTTC
.	TRBV19	TRBJ1-2	.	CASSIGRGYGYTF	TGTGCCAGTAGTATAGGCAGGGGCTATGGCTACACCTTC
.	TRBV29-1	TRBJ1-2	.	CSVVGRYYGYTF	TGCAGCGTTGTCGGGAGATACTATGGCTACACCTTC
TRBD2	TRBV2	TRBJ2-3	.	CAGRERGGRTDTQYF	TGCGCTGGGCGGGAGCGGGGGGGACGCACAGATACGCAGTATTTT
.	TRBV7-8	TRBJ2-3	.	CASSLRRGPPSSVDTQYF	TGTGCCAGCAGCTTACGGCGGGGGCCCCCGAGCAGCGTAGATACGCAGTATTTT
.	TRBV14	TRBJ2-7	.	CASSQVSYEQYF	TGTGCCAGCAGCCAAGTCTCTTACGAGCAGTACTTC
.	TRBV7-9	TRBJ2-6	.	CASSLEMSGANVLTF	TGTGCCAGCAGCCTCGAGATGTCTGGGGCCAACGTCCTGACTTTC
.	TRBV7-9	TRBJ2-1	.	CASSLGRASYNEQFF	TGTGCCAGCAGCTTAGGCAGGGCCTCCTACAATGAGCAGTTCTTC
.	TRBV18	TRBJ2-3	.	CASSLADRGDTQYF	TGTGCCAGCTCACTAGCGGACCGGGGGGATACGCAGTATTTT
TRBD2	TRBV5-1	TRBJ2-5	.	CASSLGASGGPQETQYF	TGCGCCAGCAGCTTGGGGGCTAGCGGGGGGCCACAAGAGACCCAGTACTTC
.	TRBV5-1	TRBJ2-7	once	CASSPETYEQYF	TGCGCCAGCAGCCCGGAGACCTACGAGCAGTACTTC
.	TRBV10-2	TRBJ1-5	once	CASSDQSNQPQHF	TGCGCCAGCAGTGATCAGAGCAATCAGCCCCAGCATTTT
TRBD1	TRBV5-1	TRBJ1-1	.	CASRQGGTEAFF	TGCGCCAGTCGACAGGGGGGGACTGAAGCTTTCTTT
.	TRBV19	TRBJ1-3	.	CASLADTIYF	TGTGCCAGTTTGGCGGACACCATATATTTT
.	TRBV27	TRBJ2-1	once	CASTQGTLYNEQFF	TGTGCCAGCACCCAAGGGACACTCTACAATGAGCAGTTCTTC
.	TRBV5-4	TRBJ2-3	once	CASSYTSSHTDTQYF	TGTGCCAGCAGCTACACTAGCTCGCACACAGATACGCAGTATTTT
TRBD1	TRBV5-1	TRBJ2-3	.	CASSLEGTGGTDTQYF	TGCGCCAGCAGCTTGGAAGGGACAGGGGGCACAGATACGCAGTATTTT
.	TRBV2	TRBJ2-1	.	CASSAPSGGLSGQFF	TGTGCCAGCAGTGCCCCCTCCGGGGGACTCAGTGGGCAGTTCTTC
.	TRBV6-1	TRBJ1-1	.	CASSEWRGNTEAFF	TGTGCCAGCAGTGAATGGAGGGGGAACACTGAAGCTTTCTTT
.	TRBV7-2	TRBJ1-5	.	CASSQTRGNQPQHF	TGTGCCAGCAGCCAAACCCGGGGCAATCAGCCCCAGCATTTT
.	TRBV5-6	TRBJ1-6	.	CASSLGMISDSPLHF	TGTGCCAGCAGCTTGGGCATGATCAGCGATTCACCCCTCCACTTT
.	TRBV7-2	TRBJ2-7	.	CASSLGDRDLLYEQYF	TGTGCCAGCAGCTTAGGTGACAGGGACTTACTTTACGAGCAGTACTTC
TRBD2	TRBV4-2	TRBJ2-5	.	CASSQETSGGPGTQYF	TGTGCCAGCAGCCAAGAAACTAGCGGGGGTCCAGGGACCCAGTACTTC
.	TRBV27	TRBJ1-1	.	CASSQGALTEAFF	TGTGCCAGCAGTCAAGGGGCGCTCACTGAAGCTTTCTTT
.	TRBV7-7	TRBJ2-1	.	CANRTTDCSGNEQFF	TGTGCTAACCGAACGACCGATTGCTCAGGCAATGAGCAGTTCTTC
TRBD2	TRBV7-2	TRBJ2-5	.	CASSLAAGGTQYF	TGTGCCAGCAGCTTAGCGGCGGGAGGCACCCAGTACTTC
TRBD1	TRBV7-8	TRBJ2-7	.	CASSEPQGVKDEQYF	TGTGCCAGCAGCGAGCCGCAGGGGGTTAAGGACGAGCAGTACTTC
.	TRBV7-9	TRBJ2-7	.	CASSSGGYYEQYF	TGTGCCAGCAGCTCCGGCGGATATTACGAGCAGTACTTC
TRBD1	TRBV5-1	TRBJ2-2	.	CASSRPGQGPSTNTGELFF	TGCGCCAGCAGCAGGCCGGGACAGGGCCCTTCGACCAACACCGGGGAGCTGTTTTTT
.	TRBV9	TRBJ1-1	.	CASSVSDSWSTEAFF	TGTGCCAGCAGCGTAAGTGACAGTTGGAGCACTGAAGCTTTCTTT
.	TRBV29-1	TRBJ1-2	.	CSVQEPELGIWGYTF	TGCAGCGTCCAAGAACCCGAACTCGGGATCTGGGGCTACACCTTC
TRBD2	TRBV19	TRBJ2-7	.	CASSTRLAGTGEQYF	TGTGCCAGTAGTACCCGACTAGCGGGGACGGGAGAGCAGTACTTC
.	TRBV7-9	TRBJ2-1	few	CASSGRGNEQFF	TGTGCCAGCAGCGGAAGGGGGAATGAGCAGTTCTTC
TRBD2	TRBV7-8	TRBJ2-3	.	CASSPLAGTDTQYF	TGTGCCAGCAGCCCACTAGCGGGCACAGATACGCAGTATTTT
.	TRBV6-1	TRBJ1-2	.	CASSETVPAGGRFYGYTF	TGTGCCAGCAGTGAAACGGTCCCGGCGGGGGGGAGATTCTATGGCTACACCTTC
TRBD1	TRBV5-4	TRBJ2-1	.	CASSTPGQVYNEQFF	TGTGCCAGCAGCACCCCGGGACAGGTCTACAATGAGCAGTTCTTC
.	TRBV5-5	TRBJ1-6	.	CASSLQGRESPLHF	TGTGCCAGCAGCCTCCAGGGAAGGGAATCACCCCTCCACTTT
TRBD2	TRBV5-5	TRBJ2-5	.	CASSLRREEETQYF	TGTGCCAGCAGCTTGCGGCGGGAGGAAGAGACCCAGTACTTC
.	TRBV9	TRBJ2-3	.	CASGGGGDTQYF	TGTGCCAGCGGGGGGGGCGGAGATACGCAGTATTTT
.	TRBV6-7	TRBJ2-1	once	CARPLSGQGPTNEQFF	TGTGCCAGACCCCTGAGTGGGCAGGGTCCGACCAATGAGCAGTTCTTC
.	TRBV7-9	TRBJ1-1	.	CASSSGGVEAFF	TGTGCCAGCAGCTCCGGGGGTGTGGAAGCTTTCTTT
TRBD1	TRBV7-8	TRBJ2-1	once	CASSLVLKTGGGYNEQFF	TGTGCCAGCAGCTTAGTTTTGAAAACAGGGGGCGGGTACAATGAGCAGTTCTTC
.	TRBV4-2	TRBJ1-1	.	CASSQVRGGQAKARTEAFF	TGTGCCAGCAGCCAAGTTCGAGGCGGGCAGGCCAAGGCCCGGACTGAAGCTTTCTTT